This TCR beta chain appears in the sequencing data of a study of shared clonotypes between healthy human individuals. Study outcomes and limitations: The study drew on few donors, limiting represented genetic and exposure-history diversity.

Assay: immunoSEQ multiplex PCR; the TCRdb copy retains only in-frame clones and omits some. The table has 730,000 or so clones, approximately 79% seen once. A few counts support this clone. Its antigen is unknown. The source is a young woman in good health. The sample taken for sequencing was memory CD4+ T cells sorted from blood. Subset given: CD45RA-negative fraction.

The CDR3 DNA reads as TGTGCCAGCAGTGAAAATATTCCGGGTGGTAATGAAAAACTGTTTTTT. It specifies CASSENIPGGNEKLFF. The chain couples TRBV7-6 to TRBJ1-4; D remains unclear. Germline V CDR1 and CDR2: SGHVS, FNYEAQ. Trimming shortened V by 6 bases and J by 4 bases, and 18 bases separated the two germline ends. The CDR3 consists of 16 residues.